This T cell receptor beta chain originates from a study of blood T cell repertoires in COVID-19. Background on the study: Samples representing acute and convalescent COVID-19 were sourced from the United States, Italy and Spain. PBMCs, B-cell-depleted T cells, or T cells provided the cDNA or gDNA that made up the material.

Germline CDR1 is SGDLS and CDR2 is YYNGEE. The CDR3 spans 16 residues. Unmatched junction bases numbered 6, after V lost 4 bases and J lost 4 bases. This clone showed up just a few times. Profiling relied on immunoSEQ multiplex PCR, and the TCRdb table lists in-frame clones only, not all of them. The profile covers about 38,000 clones, with about 85% appearing a single time and around 4.5% taken by the ten largest. This chain connects TRBV9 to TRBJ2-2; 11 nucleotides match TRBD2. The material sequenced was peripheral blood. This TCR was sampled from a man aged 55 to 70 with COVID-19, enrolled during active disease. Written as DNA, the CDR3 is TGTGCCAGCAGCCCGGGACTAGCGGTTCTCACCGGGGAGCTGTTTTTT. Its protein is CASSPGLAVLTGELFF.